The 15 T cell receptor beta chains presented below share a single source sample, sequenced in a study of beta chain features in type 1 diabetes. Expressed TCRB transcripts were sequenced because the entire RNA isolate underwent reverse transcription. Only in-frame clones appear in the TCRdb table, and some are missing; sequencing was by immunoSEQ multiplex PCR. The sample has some 900,000 clones; roughly 17% are singletons. Sequencing was performed on naive CD4+ T cells from blood. The receptors shown here come from a woman aged 18-29 years in good health.

This clone has just a few counts. This CDR3 is also generated by other DNA sequences in the sample. The rearrangement joins TRBV5-1 to TRBJ2-3; D unclear. This CDR3 is built from 15 residues. Trimming removed 1 base from V and 3 bases from J, with 12 bases in between. The germline V gene has CDR1 SGHRS and CDR2 YFSETQ. The CDR3 spells CASSLFSILTDTQYF. The DNA of the CDR3 is TGCGCCAGCAGCTTGTTCTCGATTTTGACAGATACGCAGTATTTT.

The rearrangement uses TRBV6-5 and TRBJ2-7; 8 nucleotides line up with TRBD1. This CDR3 spans 14 amino acids. Germline assignment: CDR1 MNHEY and CDR2 SVGAGI. V lost 5 bases and J lost 3; bases outside the gene matches: 6. Here the CDR3 DNA reads TGTGCCAGCAGTCGGACAGGGCCGCTCTACGAGCAGTACTTC. Translating it yields CASSRTGPLYEQYF.

The genes are TRBV7-2 and TRBJ1-2; D call uncertain. The CDR3 contains 13 residues. Trimming took 1 base from V and 4 from J, leaving 7 bases between them. Germline V gene sequence: CDR1 SGHTA, CDR2 FQGNSA. CDR3 DNA: TGTGCCAGCAGCTTAGTCGGTGGCTATGGCTACACCTTC. Amino acids: CASSLVGGYGYTF.

This CDR3 reads CASRSPGTEGPYGYTF. The CDR3 coding sequence is TGTGCCAGCAGAAGCCCTGGGACCGAGGGCCCCTATGGCTACACCTTC. The V and J genes are TRBV28 and TRBJ1-2; perhaps TRBD1 as D (5 bases). The CDR3 sequence is 16 residues long. Germline CDR1 is MDHEN and CDR2 is SYDVKM. The V and J ends lost 6 bases and 4 bases respectively, with 21 bases between them.

As concerns this clone: Germline is not matched at one junction end, which may reflect a read error. The CDR3 loop is CASREVTGKDEQFF. The CDR3 DNA sequence: TGTGCCAGCAGGGAAGTAACAGGGAAGGATGAGCAGTTCTTC. The chain combines TRBV2 with TRBJ2-1; D may be TRBD1 (6 bases). From germline, CDR1 is SNHLY and CDR2 FYNNEI. CDR3 size: 14 residues.

The gene calls are TRBV28 and TRBJ2-5; D remains ambiguous. Germline V gene lookup returns CDR1 MDHEN and CDR2 SYDVKM. V was shortened by 10 bases and J by 7 bases, with 16 bases between the two germline ends. This CDR3 is 12 amino acids long. CDR3 in amino acids: CATRGDPGTQYF. CDR3 nucleotide sequence: TGTGCCACCAGAGGCGACCCAGGGACCCAGTACTTC.

This clone was picked up a small number of times. This chain joins TRBV15 and TRBJ2-7; D is uncertain. The CDR3 sequence is 16 residues long. With 0 bases removed from V and 2 bases from J, the gap between germline ends came to 14 bases. CDR1 and CDR2 from the germline V gene are LNHNV and YYDKDF (reference sequence). The CDR3 DNA sequence: TGTGCCACCAGCAGAGATCCGATGGACCTAACCTACGAGCAGTACTTC. It codes for CATSRDPMDLTYEQYF.

A few counts support this clone. This chain connects TRBV5-1 to TRBJ1-4, with TRBD1 matching over 7 bases. V dropped 8 bases and J dropped 0; count of bases not matched to a gene: 7. This CDR3 spans 15 amino acids. Germline V gives CDR1 SGHRS, CDR2 YFSETQ. CDR3 amino acids: CASKKQGTTNEKLFF. The CDR3 coding sequence is TGCGCCAGTAAAAAACAGGGGACAACTAATGAAAAACTGTTTTTT.

The chain employs TRBV5-4 and TRBJ2-1, with D hard to call. CDR1 is SGHNT, CDR2 YYREEE, per germline (reference sequence). CDR3 length: 12 residues. V was clipped by 4 bases and J by 5 bases, with 7 bases between them. The CDR3 DNA follows: TGTGCCAGCAGCCGACATGACAATGAGCAGTTCTTC. This sequence encodes CASSRHDNEQFF.

V is TRBV6-5 and J is TRBJ2-3; TRBD1 aligns across 7 bases. V shed 0 bases and J 7 bases; nucleotides not matched to a gene: 10. From germline, CDR1 is MNHEY and CDR2 SVGAGI. This CDR3 has 16 amino acids. Here the CDR3 DNA reads TGTGCCAGCAGTTACTCCGGGACAGAAGGGTTGCATACGCAGTATTTT. Protein product: CASSYSGTEGLHTQYF.

With regard to this clone: A read error may produce the germline difference seen at one junction end. The chain employs TRBV4-3 and TRBJ2-7; 8 bases are shared with TRBD1. The CDR3 extends over 15 amino acids. Germline V gene sequence: CDR1 LGHNA, CDR2 YSLEER. The CDR3 is CASSPRQGARYEQYF. Here the CDR3 DNA reads TGCGCCAGCAGCCCCCGGCAGGGGGCGCGGTACGAACAGTACTTC.

The gene calls are TRBV5-1 and TRBJ2-5; D gene unclear. Trimming left V 4 bases short and J 6 bases short, with 16 bases between. Germline V gene data show CDR1 as SGHRS and CDR2 as YFSETQ. The CDR3 has 14 residues. As DNA, the CDR3 is TGCGCCAGCAGCCCCCTGGACGGTCTAAAGACCCAGTACTTC. The encoded protein is CASSPLDGLKTQYF.

In this sample, this clone turned up a few times. J is TRBJ1-1 and V is TRBV21-1. TRBV21-1 is marked as a pseudogene. The CDR3 has 14 amino acids. The DNA of the CDR3 is TGTGCCAGGGCCTTGCGGGGCGCTCTCACTGAAGCTTTCTTT. As protein: CARALRGALTEAFF.

This clone was detected only a few times. V gene TRBV28 combines with J gene TRBJ2-3, with TRBD2 matching 8 bases. J gave up 2 bases and V 9 bases, and 13 bases lay outside the gene matches. Germline V gene sequence: CDR1 MDHEN, CDR2 SYDVKM. This CDR3 has 16 residues. Here the CDR3 DNA reads TGTGCCAGTCCCTCCTCGGGTAGCGGGGTCACAGATACGCAGTATTTT. This gives the protein CASPSSGSGVTDTQYF.

V usage is TRBV7-2 and J usage is TRBJ1-2; 7 bases are shared with TRBD1. Germline CDR1 is SGHTA and CDR2 is FQGNSA. The CDR3 runs 13 residues. Trimming took 5 bases from V and 4 from J; bases not matched to a gene: 4. The CDR3 coding sequence is TGTGCCAGCAGCCGGACAGGCGTCTATGGCTACACCTTC. Encoded protein: CASSRTGVYGYTF.